This TCR beta chain derives from a study of CXCR3-negative and CXCR3-positive naive CD8 T cells. Turning to the study itself: Cumulative TRB read yield was roughly 140 million, averaging about 1.5 +/- 0.3 million per library.

Details on this clonotype: Its matching antigen is unknown.

Study-wide points: With respect to TRBV-TRBJ usage, naive CXCR3-negative and CXCR3-positive cells were similar; memory differed. The study found comparably high diversity in both naive subsets and much lower diversity in memory CD8+ cells.

UMI-labeled 5' RACE TRB cDNA libraries were prepared from the cells. TCRdb reprocessed the 5' RACE reads, with one entry per CDR3 protein and no DNA. The sample table includes over 70,000 distinct CDR3 sequences. Germline CDR1 SEHNR, CDR2 FQNEAQ (reference sequence). The CDR3 sequence is 15 residues long. Sequences were obtained from naive CXCR3- CD8+ T cells from blood. Subset specified: CD45RO-CCR7+CD27+CD95- naive CD8+ T cells lacking CXCR3 (TNR3-). The TCR comes from a human donor in good health. Some clones in this sample may be carry-over from other donors' samples. V usage is TRBV7-9 and J usage is TRBJ2-1; TCRdb gives TRBD1 as the D gene, but with no DNA this cannot be confirmed. CDR3 region: CASRATGTGHNEQFF.